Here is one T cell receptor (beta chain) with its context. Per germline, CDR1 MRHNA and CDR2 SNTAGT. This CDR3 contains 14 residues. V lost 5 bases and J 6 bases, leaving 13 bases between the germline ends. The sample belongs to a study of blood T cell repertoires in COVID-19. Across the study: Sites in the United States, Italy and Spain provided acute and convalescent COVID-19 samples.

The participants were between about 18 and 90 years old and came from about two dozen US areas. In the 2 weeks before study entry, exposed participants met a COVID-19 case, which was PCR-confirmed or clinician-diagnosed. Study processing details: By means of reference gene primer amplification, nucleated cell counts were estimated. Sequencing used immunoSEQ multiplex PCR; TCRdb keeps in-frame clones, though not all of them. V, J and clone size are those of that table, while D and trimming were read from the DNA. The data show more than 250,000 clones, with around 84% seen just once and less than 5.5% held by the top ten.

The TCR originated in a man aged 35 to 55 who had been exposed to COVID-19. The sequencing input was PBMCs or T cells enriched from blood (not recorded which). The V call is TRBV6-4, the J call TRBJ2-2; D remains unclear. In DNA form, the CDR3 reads TGTGCCAGCAGTCCTCTGAGAGAGTCCGGGGAGCTGTTTTTT. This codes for CASSPLRESGELFF.